Sequencing of this TCR beta chain was carried out in a study of tumor-infiltrating lymphocytes in oesophageal squamous cell carcinoma. Using its own MiXCR run on the PCR reads, TCRdb lists one record per CDR3 protein. This table holds nearly 20,000 distinct CDR3 sequences, around 40% found once. This clonotype was seen at least ten times. The V gene lost 2 bases and the J gene lost 12 bases, with 14 bases spanning the gap. This CDR3 spans 12 amino acids. Germline assignment: CDR1 MDHEN and CDR2 SYDVKM. This clonotype originated in a male donor with esophageal squamous cell carcinoma. This sequence joins TRBV28 and TRBJ2-7; D is tentatively TRBD1 or TRBD2 (5 bases each). The material sequenced was blood. This CDR3 reads CASSLRGASLYF. CDR3 DNA: TGTGCCAGCAGTTTAAGGGGAGCCAGTTTGTACTTC.